The clone carrying this T cell receptor beta chain was counted a few times. Its matching antigen is unknown. This sample stems from a study of T cell repertoires in cytomegalovirus infection. One entry per CDR3 protein results from TCRdb running MiXCR on the reads. Among some 130,000 distinct CDR3 sequences listed, about 24% were seen once. CDR3 length: 14 amino acids. Trimming pared 7 bases from V and 0 bases from J, leaving 10 bases between. Per the germline V gene, CDR1 is MDHEN and CDR2 is SYDVKM. This TCR derives from a human donor in good health (CMV status not recorded). Some clones in this sample may be carry-over from other donors' samples. The rearrangement links TRBV28 to TRBJ1-5; no reliable D call. Sequencing used PBMCs, sequenced either directly or after in vitro stimulation (not recorded which). The CDR3 DNA reads as TGTGCCAGCACCCGTCAGTATAGCAATCAGCCCCAGCATTTT. Translated, it gives CASTRQYSNQPQHF.